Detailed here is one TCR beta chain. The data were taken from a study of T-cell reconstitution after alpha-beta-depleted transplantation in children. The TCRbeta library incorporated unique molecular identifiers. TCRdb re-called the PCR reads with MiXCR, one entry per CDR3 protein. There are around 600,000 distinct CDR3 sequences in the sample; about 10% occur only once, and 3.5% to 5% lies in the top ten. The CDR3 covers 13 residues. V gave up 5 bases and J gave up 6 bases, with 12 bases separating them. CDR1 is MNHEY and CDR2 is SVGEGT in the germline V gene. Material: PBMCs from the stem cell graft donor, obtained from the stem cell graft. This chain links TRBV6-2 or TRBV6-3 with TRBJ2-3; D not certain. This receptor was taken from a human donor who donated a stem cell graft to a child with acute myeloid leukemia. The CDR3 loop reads CASSVLHHDTQYF. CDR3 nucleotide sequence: TGTGCCAGCAGTGTGTTGCATCACGATACGCAGTATTTT.